Described below is a single T cell receptor (beta chain) sequence and its context. This specimen comes from a study of blood T cell repertoires in COVID-19. The overall study: T cells, B-cell-depleted T cells, or PBMCs provided the cDNA or gDNA that served as material.

The table came from immunoSEQ multiplex PCR; TCRdb's copy has only in-frame clones and leaves some out. The sample holds some 50,000 clones, roughly 86% seen once. With V trimmed by 5 bases and J by 8 bases, 8 bases remained unmatched. This CDR3 contains 13 residues. Germline CDR1 MNHNY, CDR2 SVGAGI (reference sequence). The receptor's source is a man aged 40-49 years with active COVID-19. Sequencing input: peripheral blood. This chain links TRBV6-6 with TRBJ1-2, with 7 bases matching TRBD1. As DNA, the CDR3 is TGTGCCAGCAGTGTACGACAGGGTGGAGGCTACACCTTC. Amino acid sequence: CASSVRQGGGYTF.